The 17 T cell receptor beta chains presented below share a single source sample, sequenced in a study of CD8 T cells in Susac syndrome (dated by TCRdb to between 2018 and 2021). Library preparation employed the immunoSEQ multiplex PCR assay. RNA was extracted using the RNeasy kit, and about 0.5 to 1 microgram was reverse transcribed with random hexamers. TCRdb reworked the public reads: Q25 trimming with fastp, MiXCR clone assembly, productive beta chains retained. Each entry merges the rows of one CDR3 protein and shows their most common DNA and genes. Within this sample are approximately 210,000 distinct CDR3 sequences, with about 95% of them counted one time only. 0.085% to 0.1% of the sample rests with the top ten. The sequencing sample was made of CD4+ T cells from PBMCs. These receptors were collected from a human donor with multiple sclerosis.

The rearrangement uses TRBV5-1 and TRBJ2-1; D ambiguous. Germline V lookup: CDR1 SGHRS, CDR2 YFSETQ. This CDR3 spans 14 amino acids. V lost 0 bases and J 2 bases, leaving 6 bases between the germline ends. The CDR3 spells CASSLANTYNEQFF. The CDR3 DNA sequence: TGCGCCAGCAGCTTGGCAAATACCTACAATGAGCAGTTCTTC.

The chain has TRBV20-1 and TRBJ2-1; a possible D gene is TRBD1 (5 bases). Germline V gene sequence: CDR1 DFQATT, CDR2 SNEGSKA (reference sequence). V shed 0 bases and J shed 12 bases, with 12 bases lying between them. The CDR3 has 12 amino acids. The chain's CDR3 is CSARDRQGWQFF. The CDR3 nucleotides read TGCAGTGCTAGAGATCGGCAGGGCTGGCAGTTCTTC.

V usage is TRBV9 and J usage is TRBJ2-7; D call uncertain. CDR1 SGDLS and CDR2 YYNGEE come from the germline V gene. V shed 3 bases and J shed 2 bases, with 15 bases lying between them. The CDR3 has 15 amino acids. The CDR3 DNA sequence: TGTGCCAGCAGCGGGGCGGCGCTTTCTCCCTACGAGCAGTACTTC. Translated: CASSGAALSPYEQYF.

The rearrangement links TRBV6-1 to TRBJ2-7; 7 nucleotides agree with TRBD1. The ends lost 4 bases at V and 7 bases at J; junction bases unmatched: 13. The CDR3 runs 15 residues. Germline CDR1 reads MNHNS; CDR2 reads SASEGT. CDR3 amino acids: CASSGATGPRGEQYF. DNA of the CDR3: TGTGCCAGCAGTGGAGCGACAGGGCCCCGGGGAGAGCAGTACTTC.

The chain couples TRBV28 to TRBJ2-1; 9 nucleotides agree with TRBD2. Germline-derived CDR1 and CDR2 are MDHEN and SYDVKM. V lost 8 bases to trimming and J lost 6 bases; unmatched junction nucleotides: 5. There are 13 residues in the CDR3. As DNA, the CDR3 is TGTGCCAGCGAGAGCGGGAGGCCCAATGAGCAGTTCTTC. It encodes CASESGRPNEQFF.

The genes are TRBV9 and TRBJ1-1; a weak D match, TRBD1 (5 bases). The germline CDR1 and CDR2 sequences are SGDLS and YYNGEE. The V end was cut by 1 base, the J end by 1 base, with 11 bases between. This CDR3 is 15 amino acids long. Here the CDR3 reads CASSVSWTKNTEAFF. CDR3 DNA sequence: TGTGCCAGCAGCGTATCGTGGACAAAGAACACTGAAGCTTTCTTT.

The rearrangement joins TRBV29-1 to TRBJ2-3, with 11 nucleotides matching TRBD2. The length of the CDR3 is 14 residues. Germline CDR1 SQVTM, CDR2 ANQGSEA. The V segment lost 6 bases and the J segment 4 bases; nucleotides outside the gene matches: 6. In DNA form, the CDR3 reads TGCAGCGTCTATAGCGGGAGGGGCCCAGATACGCAGTATTTT. Its protein is CSVYSGRGPDTQYF.

The chain employs TRBV29-1 and TRBJ1-2, with D hard to call. Trimming pared 7 bases from V and 1 base from J, leaving 13 bases between. This CDR3 has 13 amino acids. Looked up from germline, CDR1 is SQVTM and CDR2 is ANQGSEA. This CDR3 is CSAGSGVNYGYTF. CDR3 nucleotides: TGCAGCGCCGGGTCCGGGGTTAACTATGGCTACACCTTC.

The V and J genes are TRBV14 and TRBJ2-7; 7 nucleotides line up with TRBD1. Germline assignment: CDR1 SGHDN and CDR2 FVKESK. V lost 6 bases, J lost 5 bases, and 10 bases stayed unmatched. The length of the CDR3 is 14 residues. The DNA for the CDR3 is TGTGCCAGCAGTCGCGACAGGGTATCGCACGAGCAGTACTTC. Its protein is CASSRDRVSHEQYF.

J is TRBJ2-1 and V is TRBV15, with 7 bases fitting TRBD1. Trimming at V came to 2 bases and at J to 6 bases, leaving 4 bases not matched to a gene. The CDR3 contains 14 residues. Germline lookup yields CDR1 LNHNV and CDR2 YYDKDF (reference sequence). CDR3: CATSRTGVFNEQFF. The CDR3 DNA reads TGTGCCACCAGCAGAACAGGGGTGTTCAATGAGCAGTTCTTC.

The genes are TRBV20-1 and TRBJ2-1; 8 bases are shared with TRBD2. Unmatched junction bases numbered 11, after V lost 6 bases and J lost 1 base. Germline-derived CDR1 and CDR2 are DFQATT and SNEGSKA (reference sequence). The CDR3 contains 16 residues. In nucleotides, the CDR3 is TGCAGTGCGGAACAAGCGGGAGTGAGGTCCTACAATGAGCAGTTCTTC. Translation gives CSAEQAGVRSYNEQFF.

The V gene is TRBV7-3, the J gene TRBJ2-2, with TRBD1 identical over 7 bases. CDR1 and CDR2 from the germline V gene are SGHTA and FQGTGA. CDR3 length: 15 residues. Trimming removed 5 bases from V and 6 bases from J; junction bases left unmatched: 9. The CDR3 protein is CASSGRDSPSGELFF. CDR3 DNA: TGTGCCAGCAGCGGCCGGGACAGCCCGTCCGGGGAGCTGTTTTTT.

The chain recombines TRBV18 with TRBJ2-3; no reliable D call. The CDR3 loop spans 16 amino acids. With 3 bases removed from V and 3 bases from J, the gap between germline ends came to 16 bases. Germline V gene sequence: CDR1 KGHSH, CDR2 LQKENI. The CDR3 region is CASSPAEAQLTDTQYF. As DNA, the CDR3 is TGTGCCAGCTCACCGGCCGAAGCTCAGCTTACAGATACGCAGTATTTT.

The J gene is TRBJ2-3, the V gene TRBV15; TRBD2 is a possible D gene (5 bases). Looked up from germline, CDR1 is LNHNV and CDR2 is YYDKDF (reference sequence). The CDR3 runs 14 residues. V lost 3 bases and J lost 4, with 11 bases in between. The chain's CDR3 is CATSRRARADTQYF. CDR3 DNA sequence: TGTGCCACCAGCAGGAGGGCACGCGCAGATACGCAGTATTTT.

This chain uses TRBV5-8 with TRBJ2-3, with 10 bases fitting TRBD1. The V and J ends lost 2 bases and 3 bases, in that order; junction bases with no gene match: 3. This CDR3 contains 15 residues. Germline CDR1 is SGHTS and CDR2 is YDEGEE. CDR3 bases: TGTGCCAGCAGCTTCGGACAGGGGGTAACAGATACGCAGTATTTT. Residues: CASSFGQGVTDTQYF.

The V gene is TRBV7-9, the J gene TRBJ2-7; D gene uncertain. The CDR3 has 15 amino acids. The V and J ends lost 3 bases and 2 bases respectively, with 14 bases between them. Germline lookup yields CDR1 SEHNR and CDR2 FQNEAQ (reference sequence). CDR3 protein: CASSFKGDLTYEQYF. CDR3 bases: TGTGCCAGCAGCTTTAAAGGAGACTTGACCTACGAGCAGTACTTC.

The rearrangement links TRBV29-1 to TRBJ2-7; TRBD2 agrees at 9 bases. CDR1 and CDR2 (germline): SQVTM, ANQGSEA. This CDR3 region has 15 residues. V shed 6 bases and J 4 bases; nucleotides not matched to a gene: 13. CDR3 sequence reads: CSVPSGSGSRYEQYF. CDR3 nucleotides: TGCAGCGTCCCAAGCGGTAGCGGGAGTAGGTACGAGCAGTACTTC.